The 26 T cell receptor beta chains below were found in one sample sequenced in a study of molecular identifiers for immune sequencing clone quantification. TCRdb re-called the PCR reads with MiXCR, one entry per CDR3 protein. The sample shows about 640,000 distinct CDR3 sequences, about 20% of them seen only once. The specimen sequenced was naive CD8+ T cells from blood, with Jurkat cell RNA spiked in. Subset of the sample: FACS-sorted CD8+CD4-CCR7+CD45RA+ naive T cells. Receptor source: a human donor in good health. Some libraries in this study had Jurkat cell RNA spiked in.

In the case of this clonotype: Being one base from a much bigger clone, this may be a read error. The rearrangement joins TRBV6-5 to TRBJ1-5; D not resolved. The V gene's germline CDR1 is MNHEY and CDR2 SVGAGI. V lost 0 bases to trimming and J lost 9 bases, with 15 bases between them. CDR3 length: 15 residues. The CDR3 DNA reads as TGTGCCAGCAGTTACTCGAACAGCCCATTTCGGCCCCAGCATTTT. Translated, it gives CASSYSNSPFRPQHF.

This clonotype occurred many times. The CDR3 sequence: CASSSGLAGANTDTQYF. In DNA form, the CDR3 reads TGTGCCAGCAGCTCAGGACTAGCGGGGGCCAACACAGATACGCAGTATTTT. The chain carries TRBV5-8 and TRBJ2-3; 13 bases are shared with TRBD2. The CDR3 totals 17 residues. The V gene's germline CDR1 is SGHTS and CDR2 YDEGEE. The junction had 6 bases not matched to a gene; V was cut back by 3 bases and J by 2 bases.

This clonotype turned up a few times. CDR3 amino acids: CASSLAGPNEKLFF. The CDR3 nucleotides read TGTGCCAGCAGTTTAGCGGGGCCTAATGAAAAACTGTTTTTT. The chain links TRBV12-3 or TRBV12-4 to TRBJ1-4, with D perhaps TRBD1 (5 bases). Trimming stripped 0 bases from V and 3 bases from J, with 5 bases between. The CDR3 is 14 residues long.

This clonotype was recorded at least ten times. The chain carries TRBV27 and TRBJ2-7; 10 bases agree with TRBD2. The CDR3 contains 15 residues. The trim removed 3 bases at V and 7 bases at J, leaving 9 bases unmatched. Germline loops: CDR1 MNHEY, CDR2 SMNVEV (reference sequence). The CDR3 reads CASSFGLAGAGEQYF. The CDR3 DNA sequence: TGTGCCAGCAGTTTTGGTCTAGCGGGAGCTGGGGAGCAGTACTTC.

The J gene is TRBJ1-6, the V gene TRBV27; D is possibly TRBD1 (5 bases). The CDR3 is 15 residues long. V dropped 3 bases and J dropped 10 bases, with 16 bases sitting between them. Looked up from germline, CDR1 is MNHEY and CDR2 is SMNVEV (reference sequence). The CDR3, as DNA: TGTGCCAGCAGTTTCGGCCCTGGGGGGGGGTCACCCCTCCACTTT. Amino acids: CASSFGPGGGSPLHF.

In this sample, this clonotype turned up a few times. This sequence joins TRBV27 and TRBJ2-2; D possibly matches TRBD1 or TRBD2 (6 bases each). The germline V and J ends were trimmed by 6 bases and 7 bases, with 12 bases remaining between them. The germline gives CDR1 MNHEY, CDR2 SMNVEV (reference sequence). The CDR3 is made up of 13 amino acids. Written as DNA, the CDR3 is TGTGCCAGCAGAGGGGGGTTCGGCGGGGAGCTGTTTTTT. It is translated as CASRGGFGGELFF.

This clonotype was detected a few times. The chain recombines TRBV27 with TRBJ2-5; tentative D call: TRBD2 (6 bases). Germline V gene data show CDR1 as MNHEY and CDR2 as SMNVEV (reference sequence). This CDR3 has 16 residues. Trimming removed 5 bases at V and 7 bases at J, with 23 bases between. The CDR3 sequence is CASSPRPGGEYGTQYF. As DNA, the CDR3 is TGTGCCAGCAGTCCACGCCCCGGGGGAGAATATGGGACCCAGTACTTC.

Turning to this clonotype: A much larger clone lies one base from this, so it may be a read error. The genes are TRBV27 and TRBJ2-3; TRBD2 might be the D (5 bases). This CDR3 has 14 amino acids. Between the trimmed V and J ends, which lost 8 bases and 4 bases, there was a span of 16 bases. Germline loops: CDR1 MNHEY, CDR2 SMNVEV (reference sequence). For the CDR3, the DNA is TGTGCCAGCTCGGGGAAGGGTCCCGCAGATACGCAGTATTTT. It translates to CASSGKGPADTQYF.

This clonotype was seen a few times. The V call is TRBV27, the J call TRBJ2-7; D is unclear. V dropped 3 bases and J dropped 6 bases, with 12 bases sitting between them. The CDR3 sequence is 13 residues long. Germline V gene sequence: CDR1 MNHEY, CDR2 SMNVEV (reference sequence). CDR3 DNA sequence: TGTGCCAGCAGTTTCCTGTCAGATCCCGAGCAGTACTTC. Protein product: CASSFLSDPEQYF.

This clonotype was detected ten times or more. The CDR3 is CASSRRTTDGTWLFF. The CDR3 coding sequence is TGTGCCAGCAGCCGACGGACTACCGACGGCACGTGGCTGTTTTTT. The chain joins TRBV7-3 to TRBJ2-2; D is possibly TRBD2 (6 bases). The CDR3 runs to 15 residues. The germline CDR1 and CDR2 sequences are SGHTA and FQGTGA. Trimming took off 5 bases at V and 13 bases at J, with 23 bases between the two ends.

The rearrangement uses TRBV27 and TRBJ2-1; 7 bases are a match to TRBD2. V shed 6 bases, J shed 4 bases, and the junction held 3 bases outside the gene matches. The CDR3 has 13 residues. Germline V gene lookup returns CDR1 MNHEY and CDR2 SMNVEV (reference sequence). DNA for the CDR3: TGTGCCAGCAGGAGGGAGGGGTACAATGAGCAGTTCTTC. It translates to CASRREGYNEQFF.

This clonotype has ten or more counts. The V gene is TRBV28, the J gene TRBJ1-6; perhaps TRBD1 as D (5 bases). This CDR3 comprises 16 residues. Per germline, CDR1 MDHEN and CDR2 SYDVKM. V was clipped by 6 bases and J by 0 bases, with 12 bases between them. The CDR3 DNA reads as TGTGCCAGCAGACTGGGACGGGACTCCTATAATTCACCCCTCCACTTT. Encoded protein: CASRLGRDSYNSPLHF.

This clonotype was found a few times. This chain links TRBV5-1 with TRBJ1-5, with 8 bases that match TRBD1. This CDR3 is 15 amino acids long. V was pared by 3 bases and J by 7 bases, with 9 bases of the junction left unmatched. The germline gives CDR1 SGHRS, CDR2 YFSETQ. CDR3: CASSWTGLDKQPQHF. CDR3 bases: TGCGCCAGCAGCTGGACAGGGTTGGACAAGCAGCCCCAGCATTTT.

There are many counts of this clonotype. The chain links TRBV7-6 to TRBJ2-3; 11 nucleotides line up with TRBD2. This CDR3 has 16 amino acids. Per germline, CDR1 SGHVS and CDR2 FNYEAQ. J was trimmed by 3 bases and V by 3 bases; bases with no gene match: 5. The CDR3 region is CASSLLAGGQTDTQYF. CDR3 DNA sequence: TGTGCCAGCAGCTTGTTAGCGGGGGGGCAAACAGATACGCAGTATTTT.

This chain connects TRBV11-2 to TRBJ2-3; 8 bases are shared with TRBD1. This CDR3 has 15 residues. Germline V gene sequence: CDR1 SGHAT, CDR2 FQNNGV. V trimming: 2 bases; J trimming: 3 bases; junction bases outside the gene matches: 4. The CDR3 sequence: CASSLCRGRTDTQYF. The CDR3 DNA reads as TGTGCCAGCAGCTTATGCAGGGGGCGGACAGATACGCAGTATTTT.

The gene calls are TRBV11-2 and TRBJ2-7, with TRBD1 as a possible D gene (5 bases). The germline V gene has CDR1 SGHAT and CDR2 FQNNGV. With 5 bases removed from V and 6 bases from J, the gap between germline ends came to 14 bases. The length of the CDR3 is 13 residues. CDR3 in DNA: TGTGCCAGCAGCATAGCAGTTGGGGCCGAGCAGTACTTC. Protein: CASSIAVGAEQYF.

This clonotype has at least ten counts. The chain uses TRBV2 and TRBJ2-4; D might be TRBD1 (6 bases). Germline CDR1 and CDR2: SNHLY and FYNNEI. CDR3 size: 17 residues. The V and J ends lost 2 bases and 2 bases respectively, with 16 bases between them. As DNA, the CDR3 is TGTGCCAGCAGTGAAATATTACAGGGTCTAACCAAAAACATTCAGTACTTC. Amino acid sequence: CASSEILQGLTKNIQYF.

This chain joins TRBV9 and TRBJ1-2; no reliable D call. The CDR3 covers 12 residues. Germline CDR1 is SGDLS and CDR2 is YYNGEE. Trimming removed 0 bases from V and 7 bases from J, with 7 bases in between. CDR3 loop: CASSVAELGYTF. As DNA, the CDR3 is TGTGCCAGCAGCGTAGCTGAGCTTGGCTACACCTTC.

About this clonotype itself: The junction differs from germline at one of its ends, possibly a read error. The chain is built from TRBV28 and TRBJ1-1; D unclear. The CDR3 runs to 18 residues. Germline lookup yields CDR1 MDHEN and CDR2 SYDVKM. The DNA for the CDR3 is TGTGCCAGCGGTTCCCCCCCGTACAGAGTACCACAGAACACTGAAGCTTTTTTT. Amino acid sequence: CASGSPPYRVPQNTEAFF.

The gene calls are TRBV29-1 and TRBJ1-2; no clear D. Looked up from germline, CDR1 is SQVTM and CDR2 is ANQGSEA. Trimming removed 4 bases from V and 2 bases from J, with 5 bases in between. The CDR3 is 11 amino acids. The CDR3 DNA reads TGCAGCGTTGGCGGAAACTATGGCTACACCTTC. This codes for CSVGGNYGYTF. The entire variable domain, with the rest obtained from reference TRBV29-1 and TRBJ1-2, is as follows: SAVISQKPSRDICQRGTSLTIQCQVDSQVTMMFWYRQQPGQSLTLIATANQGSEATYESGFVIDKFPISRPNLTFSTLTVSNMSPEDSSIYLCSVGGNYGYTFGSGTRLTVV.

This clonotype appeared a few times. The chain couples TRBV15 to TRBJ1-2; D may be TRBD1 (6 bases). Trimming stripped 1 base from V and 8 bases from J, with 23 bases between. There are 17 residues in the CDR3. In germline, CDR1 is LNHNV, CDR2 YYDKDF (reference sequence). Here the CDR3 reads CATSRGGRDTKRGGYTF. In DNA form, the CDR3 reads TGTGCCACCAGCAGAGGGGGCCGGGACACGAAAAGGGGGGGCTACACCTTC.

The CDR3 sequence is CASSSTSGRASSEQFF. DNA of the CDR3: TGTGCCAGCAGCTCCACTAGCGGGAGGGCCTCTAGTGAGCAGTTCTTC. This chain connects TRBV9 to TRBJ2-1, with TRBD2 identical over 13 bases. The trim removed 4 bases at V and 9 bases at J, leaving 10 bases unmatched. Germline-derived CDR1 and CDR2 are SGDLS and YYNGEE. CDR3 length equals 16 residues.

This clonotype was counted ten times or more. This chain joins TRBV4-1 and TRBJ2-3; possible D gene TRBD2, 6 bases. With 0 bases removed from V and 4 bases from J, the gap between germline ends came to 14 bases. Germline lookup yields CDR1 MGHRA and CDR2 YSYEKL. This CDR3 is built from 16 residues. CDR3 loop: CASSQEPGLSSDTQYF. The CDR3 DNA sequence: TGCGCCAGCAGCCAAGAACCGGGACTGTCTTCAGATACGCAGTATTTT.

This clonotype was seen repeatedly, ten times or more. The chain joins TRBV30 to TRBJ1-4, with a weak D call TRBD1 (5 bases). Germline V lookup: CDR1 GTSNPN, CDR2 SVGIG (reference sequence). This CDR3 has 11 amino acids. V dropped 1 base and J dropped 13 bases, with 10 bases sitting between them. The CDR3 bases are TGTGCCTGGAGTGAGGACGGGGGACTGTTTTTT. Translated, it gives CAWSEDGGLFF.

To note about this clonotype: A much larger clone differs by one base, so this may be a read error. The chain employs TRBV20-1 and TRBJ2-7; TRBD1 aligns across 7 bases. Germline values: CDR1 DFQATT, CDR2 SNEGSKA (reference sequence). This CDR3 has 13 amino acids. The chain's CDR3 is CSATSGTAYGQYF. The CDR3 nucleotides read TGCAGTGCTACCTCCGGGACAGCCTACGGGCAGTACTTC.

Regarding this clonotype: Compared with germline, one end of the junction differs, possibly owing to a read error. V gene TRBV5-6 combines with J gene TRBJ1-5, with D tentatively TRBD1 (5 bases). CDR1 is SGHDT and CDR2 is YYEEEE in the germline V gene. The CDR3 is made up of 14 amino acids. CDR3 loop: CASSFGGGYQPQRF. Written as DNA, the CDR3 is TGTGCCAGCAGCTTCGGGGGAGGGTATCAGCCCCAGCGTTTT. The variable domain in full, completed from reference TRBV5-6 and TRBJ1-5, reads DAGVTQSPTHLIKTRGQQVTLRCSPKSGHDTVSWYQQALGQGPQFIFQYYEEEERQRGNFPDRFSGHQFPNYSSELNVNALLLGDSALYLCASSFGGGYQPQRFGDGTRLSIL.